This TCR beta chain was identified in a study of T cells in tuberculosis. About the research overall: CD1B tetramers identified T cells specific for mycobacterial lipid GMM.

Assay: immunoSEQ multiplex PCR; the TCRdb copy retains only in-frame clones and omits some. The repertoire holds approximately 35,000 clones, with 97% as singletons. This CDR3 is built from 16 residues. The J segment lost 5 bases and the V segment lost 4 bases, leaving 7 bases of the junction unmatched. Germline assignment: CDR1 LGHNA and CDR2 YNFKEQ. The genes are TRBV4-2 and TRBJ2-5; 13 nucleotides line up with TRBD2. Sample: PBMCs. This sequence originates from a donor between 10 and 35 years old with latent tuberculosis or without tuberculosis infection. CDR3 sequence reads: CASSPGLAGVGETQYF. CDR3 coding DNA: TGTGCCAGCAGCCCCGGACTAGCGGGAGTTGGCGAGACCCAGTACTTC.